What follows is one T cell receptor beta chain and its context. The sample belongs to a study of blood T cell repertoires in COVID-19. Produced via immunoSEQ multiplex PCR; TCRdb's table is partial and in-frame only. Among 180,000 or so clones listed, over 75% were seen once. The receptor's source is a man aged 45 to 65 who had recovered from COVID-19. The sequenced sample consisted of PBMCs or T cells enriched from blood (not recorded which).

The CDR3 nucleotides are TGTGCCAGCAGAGTTCCCGGCCGAGGCACGCAGTATTTT. Translating gives CASRVPGRGTQYF. The chain is built from TRBV12-3 or TRBV12-4 and TRBJ2-3; D is unclear. V lost 6 bases to trimming and J lost 9 bases, with 16 bases between them. The CDR3 extends over 13 amino acids.